This TCR beta chain was identified in a study of T cell repertoires in cytomegalovirus infection. Across the whole study: Selected CMV epitopes included recently identified HLA-C-restricted ones as well as well-studied HLA-B-restricted ones. TCR beta signatures that were public indicated CMV infection and matching HLA type. Study-level findings and limits: Pooled public TCR beta family frequency picked out CMV carriers with the relevant HLA. Clonotypes of TCR beta that were HLA-C-restricted and CMV-specific dominated the ex vivo response.

A few counts support this clonotype. As yet, its antigen is unknown. Using its own MiXCR run on the reads, TCRdb lists one record per CDR3 protein. The data hold 900,000 to 950,000 distinct CDR3 sequences, with under 40% observed a single time. In germline, CDR1 is SEHNR, CDR2 FQNEAQ (reference sequence). After removal of 5 bases from V and 1 base from J, the junction contained 16 bases not matched to a gene. The CDR3 has 20 residues. The TCR sequence derives from a human donor in good health (CMV status not recorded). Some clones in this sample may be carry-over from other donors' samples. Sequenced material: cultured CD8+ T cells from PBMCs, taken from culture after CMV antigen stimulation. V is TRBV7-9 and J is TRBJ2-6, with 8 bases identical to TRBD1. CDR3 in DNA: TGTGCCAGCAGCGGCCCGGCTATGGGACAGGCCCAATCTGGGGCCAACGTCCTGACTTTC. This translates into CASSGPAMGQAQSGANVLTF.